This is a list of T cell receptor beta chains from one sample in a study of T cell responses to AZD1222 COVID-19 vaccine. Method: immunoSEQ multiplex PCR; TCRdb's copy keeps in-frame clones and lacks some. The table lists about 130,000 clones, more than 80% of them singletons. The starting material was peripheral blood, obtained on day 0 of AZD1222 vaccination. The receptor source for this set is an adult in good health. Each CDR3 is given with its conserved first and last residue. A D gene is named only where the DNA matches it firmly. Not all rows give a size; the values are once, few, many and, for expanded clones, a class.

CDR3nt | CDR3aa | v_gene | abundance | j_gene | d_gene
TGTGCCAGCAGCGCTTCAGGGGAATTCCGGGATTATGGCTACACCTTC | CASSASGEFRDYGYTF | TRBV9 | few | TRBJ1-2 | .
TGTGCCAGCAGCCCAAGGAGCGGGGTCTCCTACAATGAGCAGTTCTTC | CASSPRSGVSYNEQFF | TRBV7-2 | . | TRBJ2-1 | TRBD2
TGCGCCAGCAGACTAGCCGCCGGGGAGCTGTTTTTT | CASRLAAGELFF | TRBV4-1 | . | TRBJ2-2 | .
TGTGCCAGCAGCCAAGGGACTGGGAATGAGCAGTTCTTC | CASSQGTGNEQFF | TRBV7-7 | . | TRBJ2-1 | .
TGTGCCAGCAGCTTAATCTTCAGAGCTGGGGCCAACGTCCTGACTTTC | CASSLIFRAGANVLTF | TRBV11-3 | once | TRBJ2-6 | .
TGCAGCGTGGAACCGGGGGATGAAGCTTTCTTT | CSVEPGDEAFF | TRBV29-1 | . | TRBJ1-1 | .
TGTGCCGGACTGATATACGGCGGGGCAGACTCAGATACGCAGTATTTT | CAGLIYGGADSDTQYF | TRBV7-9 | . | TRBJ2-3 | .
TGTGCCAGCAGCTTGGCGGCAGGGGTCGAGCAGTACTTC | CASSLAAGVEQYF | TRBV5-6 | . | TRBJ2-7 | .
TGTGCCAGCAGCTCCCCCGGGACAGGAAGGGATAACTATGGCTACACCTTC | CASSSPGTGRDNYGYTF | TRBV6-2/TRBV6-3 | . | TRBJ1-2 | TRBD1
TGCAGCGTTGAAGGCGGGGGCCCCACAGATACGCAGTATTTT | CSVEGGGPTDTQYF | TRBV29-1 | once | TRBJ2-3 | .
TGTGCCACCAGCAGGGTCTACCCAGCGGGAGGTTACAATGAGCAGTTCTTC | CATSRVYPAGGYNEQFF | TRBV15 | . | TRBJ2-1 | TRBD2
TGTGCCAGCAGCTTTGGACTAGCGGGGCTGACAAGGACAGATACGCAGTATTTT | CASSFGLAGLTRTDTQYF | TRBV11-3 | once | TRBJ2-3 | TRBD2
TGTGCCAGCAGTCGAGGACTTAACAATGAGCAGTTCTTC | CASSRGLNNEQFF | TRBV6-4 | . | TRBJ2-1 | .
TGTGCCAGCAGTTTAGGCCCCCGGGAGAACACTGAAGCTTTCTTT | CASSLGPRENTEAFF | TRBV27 | few | TRBJ1-1 | .
TGTGCCAGTAGTGCCTTTGATGGGTACGAGCAGTACTTC | CASSAFDGYEQYF | TRBV19 | . | TRBJ2-7 | .
TGTGCCAGCAGTGAATATCGTGACAGGGGCTCTATGGGCGGCTACACCTTC | CASSEYRDRGSMGGYTF | TRBV25-1 | . | TRBJ1-2 | TRBD1
TGTGCCAGCAGCCAAGGGGGTGGCAACGCTTACGAGCAGTACTTC | CASSQGGGNAYEQYF | TRBV3-1/TRBV3-2 | . | TRBJ2-7 | .
TGTGCCAGCACCGGGGGCTGGGACGAGCAGTACTTC | CASTGGWDEQYF | TRBV2 | . | TRBJ2-7 | .
TGTGCCAGCAGCTTGGATGGCGGGAGGGCCCTATTCTACGAGCAGTACTTC | CASSLDGGRALFYEQYF | TRBV5-4 | . | TRBJ2-7 | TRBD2
TGTGCCAGCAGCGCCCCCAGTCGGGACCCTACCTTCGCTAACTATGGCTACACCTTC | CASSAPSRDPTFANYGYTF | TRBV9 | . | TRBJ1-2 | .
TGTGCCAGCTCAGAGGTCCCGGGAGGTCGGGAGCAGTACTTC | CASSEVPGGREQYF | TRBV18 | . | TRBJ2-7 | TRBD2
TGCGCCAGCAGTCAGGGCCGGGGTCAGCCCCAGCATTTT | CASSQGRGQPQHF | TRBV10-2 | once | TRBJ1-5 | .
TGCGCCAGCAGCTCCCTCGGCGGGAGGGATGGAGGTGAGCAGTTCTTC | CASSSLGGRDGGEQFF | TRBV5-1 | . | TRBJ2-1 | TRBD2
TGTGCCAGCAGTTACGAAGGAGGAGTGGGCAATCAGCCCCAGCATTTT | CASSYEGGVGNQPQHF | TRBV6-2/TRBV6-3 | . | TRBJ1-5 | .
TGTGCCAGCAGTGCAGGGACTTACAACAATGAGCAGTTCTTC | CASSAGTYNNEQFF | TRBV27 | once | TRBJ2-1 | .
TGTGCCAGCAGCACGGCCTGGGACCCAAAAGCAACTAATGAAAAACTGTTTTTT | CASSTAWDPKATNEKLFF | TRBV7-9 | . | TRBJ1-4 | .
TGCGCCAGCAGTGACCCAGGGGCGTCTTTCTCTAGAAACACCATATATTTT | CASSDPGASFSRNTIYF | TRBV10-1 | . | TRBJ1-3 | .
TGTGCCAGCAGATACGGGACAGGGACAGGAAACTATGGCTACACCTTC | CASRYGTGTGNYGYTF | TRBV28 | . | TRBJ1-2 | TRBD1
TGCAGTGCTCCGAATGCCTACGAGCAGTACTTC | CSAPNAYEQYF | TRBV20-1 | . | TRBJ2-7 | .
TGTGCCAGCAGTTATACTGCCCCTAACACCGGGGAGCTGTTTTTT | CASSYTAPNTGELFF | TRBV6-5 | . | TRBJ2-2 | .
TGTGCCAGCAGCTTATTTACGGGAGGGGGTTACGAGCAGTACTTC | CASSLFTGGGYEQYF | TRBV7-9 | . | TRBJ2-7 | TRBD2
TGTGCCAGCAGGCCCATCCAGGGCACTGAAGCTTTCTTT | CASRPIQGTEAFF | TRBV12-3/TRBV12-4 | . | TRBJ1-1 | .
TGTGCCAGCTCACCGCTCGAAGGGGAACCGGGAAGCAATGAGCAGTTCTTC | CASSPLEGEPGSNEQFF | TRBV18 | . | TRBJ2-1 | .
TGTGCCAGCAGCTTATCCGGGAACGAGCAGTACTTC | CASSLSGNEQYF | TRBV7-3 | . | TRBJ2-7 | .
TGTGCCAGCAGTCTTCATAGCCGGGACACTGAAGCTTTCTTT | CASSLHSRDTEAFF | TRBV28 | . | TRBJ1-1 | .
TGTGCCAGCAGCTTGGGGGGGTTGAATCAGCCCCAGCATTTT | CASSLGGLNQPQHF | TRBV5-4 | . | TRBJ1-5 | .
TGTGCCAGCAGCTTCGGCGACAGGGCGGGTGAAAAACTGTTTTTT | CASSFGDRAGEKLFF | TRBV7-9 | . | TRBJ1-4 | TRBD1
TGCGCCAGCAGCTTGGATACAGGGCTCTCACGTGCAGAAGCTTTCTTT | CASSLDTGLSRAEAFF | TRBV5-1 | . | TRBJ1-1 | .
TGTGCCAGCAGCTTAGTGTCGAGCGGGTGGCTGTTCTTC | CASSLVSSGWLFF | TRBV11-2 | . | TRBJ2-1 | .
TGTGCCAGCAGCTCCGACAGGGGGGAAGAGACCCAGTACTTC | CASSSDRGEETQYF | TRBV5-8 | . | TRBJ2-5 | TRBD1
TGTGCCAGCAGCTTAAGCCTTGCCGGGGAGCTGTTTTTT | CASSLSLAGELFF | TRBV7-3 | . | TRBJ2-2 | .
TGTGCCACCAGCAGAGATTCTAGCGGGTTAGTCGCAGATACGCAGTATTTT | CATSRDSSGLVADTQYF | TRBV15 | once | TRBJ2-3 | TRBD2
TGTGCCAGCAGCCAAGAGCCAACGGGAGGGCCGGGGTACAATGAGCAGTTCTTC | CASSQEPTGGPGYNEQFF | TRBV3-1/TRBV3-2 | once | TRBJ2-1 | TRBD2
TGTGCCAGCAGCCCCAGTAGAAGCCCCGGGGAGCTGTTTTTT | CASSPSRSPGELFF | TRBV9 | . | TRBJ2-2 | .
TGTGCCAGCAGCCCTTGGGGTTCTGGCGAGACCCAGTACTTC | CASSPWGSGETQYF | TRBV11-2 | once | TRBJ2-5 | .
TGTGCCAGCAGCTCGACTAGCGGGTTGACAGATACGCAGTATTTT | CASSSTSGLTDTQYF | TRBV7-3 | . | TRBJ2-3 | TRBD2
TGTGCCAGCAGCATCTGGGGTAGGGGGGAGCAGTACTTC | CASSIWGRGEQYF | TRBV5-6 | . | TRBJ2-7 | .
TGTGCCAGCAGCCCGGGGCGGGGTTCTGAAGCTTTCTTT | CASSPGRGSEAFF | TRBV3-1/TRBV3-2 | few | TRBJ1-1 | .
TGTGCCAGCAGCCCCCGACAGGGAGACACCGGGGAGCTGTTTTTT | CASSPRQGDTGELFF | TRBV9 | . | TRBJ2-2 | TRBD1
TGCGCCAGCAGCCAAGATAATGCACGAGCGGGCGACACCGGGGAGCTGTTTTTT | CASSQDNARAGDTGELFF | TRBV4-3 | . | TRBJ2-2 | .
TGTGCCACCAGTGATTATGGACAGGGGAACTATGGCTACACCTTC | CATSDYGQGNYGYTF | TRBV24-1 | few | TRBJ1-2 | TRBD1
TGTGCCAGCAGCTCCTCACGACAGGGAGTTTTCTACGAGCAGTACTTC | CASSSSRQGVFYEQYF | TRBV7-9 | . | TRBJ2-7 | TRBD1
TGCGCCAGCAGTAGGTGGGCTTCCGACTACGAGCAGTACTTC | CASSRWASDYEQYF | TRBV5-1 | . | TRBJ2-7 | .
TGTGCCAGCAGCGTTGTTGGGGGCAGGGAGCTGTTTTTT | CASSVVGGRELFF | TRBV7-2 | . | TRBJ2-2 | .
TGTGCCAGCAGCTGGGACCGGCTGTCTGGGCAGTACTTC | CASSWDRLSGQYF | TRBV6-2/TRBV6-3 | . | TRBJ2-7 | .